This TCR beta chain was identified during a study of CXCR3-negative and CXCR3-positive naive CD8 T cells. Whole-study findings and limits: TRB CDR3 properties indicated TCR strength, while surface CD5 was similar across naive subsets. Naive CXCR3-negative cells resembled naive CXCR3-positive cells in TRBV-TRBJ usage; memory cells differed.

Germline V gives CDR1 SGDLS, CDR2 YYNGEE. The length of the CDR3 is 15 residues. Every CD8+ subset sample held about 280,000 flow-sorted cells, done in triplicate. Each TRB cDNA library was prepared by 5' RACE (with UMI labels). Reanalyzing the 5' RACE reads, TCRdb keeps one entry per CDR3 protein, without DNA. This sample contains tens of thousands of distinct CDR3 sequences. Details on this clonotype: Its matching antigen is unknown.

The receptor was isolated from a human donor in good health. Some clones in this sample may be carry-over from other donors' samples. Source material: naive CXCR3- CD8+ T cells from blood. Subset noted: CD45RO-CCR7+CD27+CD95- naive CD8+ T cells lacking CXCR3 (TNR3-). This rearrangement joins TRBV9 to TRBJ2-7; TCRdb picks TRBD1, but there is no DNA to check that call. CDR3 sequence reads: CASSASGTGASEQYF.